Listed here are 27 T cell receptor beta chains from one sample, sequenced in a study of T cell responses to AZD1222 COVID-19 vaccine. Libraries were prepared by immunoSEQ multiplex PCR; TCRdb keeps only in-frame clonotypes and omits some of them. This sample yields more than 110,000 clones, of which around 90% are seen a single time; roughly 5% belongs to the top ten. This specimen was peripheral blood, taken on day 0 of AZD1222 vaccination. The receptors stem from an adult in good health.

The CDR3 sequence: CASSISQGPNTGELFF. The CDR3 DNA reads as TGTGCCAGTAGTATTAGTCAGGGACCGAACACCGGGGAGCTGTTTTTT. The chain has TRBV19 and TRBJ2-2; D possibly matches TRBD1 or TRBD2 (5 bases each). The CDR3 has 16 amino acids. Trimming pared 3 bases from V and 0 bases from J, leaving 11 bases between. Germline loops: CDR1 LNHDA, CDR2 SQIVND (reference sequence).

CDR3 residues: CASSLGAGGSYEQYF. The CDR3 region has the DNA TGCGCCAGCAGCTTGGGGGCAGGGGGCTCCTACGAGCAGTACTTC. The chain links TRBV5-1 to TRBJ2-7; 7 nucleotides agree with TRBD1. This CDR3 is built from 15 residues. The germline V gene encodes CDR1 SGHRS and CDR2 YFSETQ. V trimming: 0 bases; J trimming: 0 bases; junction bases outside the gene matches: 3.

The chain employs TRBV11-2 and TRBJ1-6; unclear D gene. The germline V and J ends were trimmed by 1 base and 10 bases, with 11 bases remaining between them. The germline V gene encodes CDR1 SGHAT and CDR2 FQNNGV. The length of the CDR3 is 14 residues. Here the CDR3 reads CASSLVYLGSPLHF. CDR3 DNA sequence: TGTGCCAGCAGCTTAGTATACCTGGGGTCACCCCTCCACTTT.

This chain links TRBV7-6 with TRBJ1-2, with TRBD1 matching 7 bases. This CDR3 is 12 amino acids long. In germline, CDR1 is SGHVS, CDR2 FNYEAQ. Unmatched junction bases numbered 3, after V lost 5 bases and J lost 6 bases. The CDR3, as DNA: TGTGCCAGCAGCCTAGGGGGCGATGGCTACACCTTC. Amino acid sequence: CASSLGGDGYTF.

V gene TRBV5-4 combines with J gene TRBJ2-7; 10 bases fit TRBD1. The CDR3 spans 16 residues. J was trimmed by 3 bases and V by 4 bases; bases with no gene match: 10. CDR1 and CDR2 (germline): SGHNT, YYREEE (reference sequence). The CDR3 bases are TGTGCCAGCAGCCCGACAGGGGGCCAGAGGAACTACGAGCAGTACTTC. Amino acid sequence: CASSPTGGQRNYEQYF.

This clone showed up just a few times. The rearrangement uses TRBV9 and TRBJ2-3, with 8 positions matching TRBD2. The CDR3 length is 15 residues. Per germline, CDR1 SGDLS and CDR2 YYNGEE. The V segment lost 1 base and the J segment 0 bases; nucleotides outside the gene matches: 1. This CDR3 is CASSVTSGSTDTQYF. The CDR3 DNA follows: TGTGCCAGCAGCGTAACTAGCGGTAGCACAGATACGCAGTATTTT.

The chain uses TRBV29-1 and TRBJ2-1, with D perhaps matching TRBD1 or TRBD2 (5 bases each). The ends were cut back, 5 bases at V and 3 bases at J, with 14 bases in the middle. This CDR3 spans 14 amino acids. Germline-derived CDR1 and CDR2 are SQVTM and ANQGSEA. In DNA form, the CDR3 reads TGCAGCGTTAATCCCAGGGACCTCTACAATGAGCAGTTCTTC. It yields the protein CSVNPRDLYNEQFF.

CDR3 sequence (DNA): TGTGCCAGCTCACGAGACAGGGCTGGACTCTACGAGCAGTACTTC. This codes for CASSRDRAGLYEQYF. The genes are TRBV18 and TRBJ2-7; 7 bases match TRBD1. The junction had 9 bases not matched to a gene; V was cut back by 4 bases and J by 3 bases. The CDR3 sequence is 15 residues long. Germline V gene sequence: CDR1 KGHSH, CDR2 LQKENI.

The chain employs TRBV14 and TRBJ1-6, with a tentative D call TRBD1 (5 bases). Trimming left V 4 bases short and J 7 bases short, with 20 bases between. This CDR3 comprises 17 residues. Germline CDR1 and CDR2: SGHDN and FVKESK. This CDR3 reads CASSRGTGGRANSPLHF. The CDR3 DNA reads TGTGCCAGCAGCCGGGGTACTGGGGGAAGGGCGAATTCACCCCTCCACTTT.

This chain joins TRBV11-2 and TRBJ1-1; 7 bases are shared with TRBD1. Germline CDR1 and CDR2: SGHAT and FQNNGV. This CDR3 spans 15 amino acids. The junction had 10 bases not matched to a gene; V was cut back by 5 bases and J by 4 bases. CDR3 nucleotide sequence: TGTGCCAGCAGCCTTCTCGTGACAGGGAGCACTGAAGCTTTCTTT. Residues: CASSLLVTGSTEAFF.

V gene TRBV4-1 combines with J gene TRBJ2-5, with D perhaps matching TRBD2 (5 bases). Germline V gene data show CDR1 as MGHRA and CDR2 as YSYEKL. The length of the CDR3 is 16 residues. V lost 1 base and J lost 4, with 16 bases in between. For the CDR3, the DNA is TGCGCCAGCAGCCAAGGGCTAGCACGAATTGTAGAGACCCAGTACTTC. Translating gives CASSQGLARIVETQYF.

The chain combines TRBV12-3 or TRBV12-4 with TRBJ2-3; 7 nucleotides agree with TRBD1. J was trimmed by 5 bases and V by 9 bases; bases with no gene match: 5. The CDR3 loop spans 12 amino acids. The CDR3 DNA follows: TGTGCCAGTGGGACAGTCGAAGATACGCAGTATTTT. Translation gives CASGTVEDTQYF.

A word on this clone: The same CDR3 also results from other DNA sequences found in this sample. CDR3 DNA sequence: TGTGCCACCAGCAGAGATAGGGGGAACACTGAAGCTTTCTTT. This encodes CATSRDRGNTEAFF. The V call is TRBV15, the J call TRBJ1-1, with D possibly matching TRBD1 (5 bases). The CDR3 spans 14 residues. With 0 bases removed from V and 1 base from J, the gap between germline ends came to 6 bases. Germline V CDR1 and CDR2: LNHNV, YYDKDF (reference sequence).

V usage is TRBV5-1 and J usage is TRBJ1-1; 9 bases fit TRBD1. V trimming: 6 bases; J trimming: 7 bases; junction bases outside the gene matches: 10. The CDR3 spans 14 residues. CDR1 SGHRS and CDR2 YFSETQ come from the germline V gene. The CDR3 bases are TGCGCCAGCAAGGGACAGGGCCTTTCCCGTGAAGCTTTCTTT. Encoded protein: CASKGQGLSREAFF. Combining the CDR3 with reference TRBV5-1 and TRBJ1-1 gives the whole variable domain KAGVTQTPRYLIKTRGQQVTLSCSPISGHRSVSWYQQTPGQGLQFLFEYFSETQRNKGNFPGRFSGRQFSNSRSEMNVSTLELGDSALYLCASKGQGLSREAFFGQGTRLTVV.

The V gene is TRBV18, the J gene TRBJ1-4; 8 positions agree with TRBD1. CDR1 is KGHSH and CDR2 is LQKENI in the germline V gene. This CDR3 has 19 amino acids. V was pared by 4 bases and J by 7 bases, with 20 bases of the junction left unmatched. The CDR3, as DNA: TGTGCCAGCTCACGTACAGGACAGGGCCAAAGAGGGGCAAGTGAAAAACTGTTTTTT. Protein sequence: CASSRTGQGQRGASEKLFF. Variable domain in full (rest from reference TRBV18 and TRBJ1-4): NAGVMQNPRHLVRRRGQEARLRCSPMKGHSHVYWYRQLPEEGLKFMVYLQKENIIDESGMPKERFSAEFPKEGPSILRIQQVVRGDSAAYFCASSRTGQGQRGASEKLFFGSGTQLSVL.

This chain connects TRBV28 to TRBJ1-3, with a tentative D call TRBD1 (6 bases). The ends were cut back, 3 bases at V and 7 bases at J, with 13 bases in the middle. Germline loops: CDR1 MDHEN, CDR2 SYDVKM. The CDR3 loop spans 14 amino acids. The CDR3 is CASSLRQVRNTIYF. As DNA, the CDR3 is TGTGCCAGCAGTTTGCGACAGGTCCGCAACACCATATATTTT.

The chain links TRBV10-2 to TRBJ2-7; 8 bases fit TRBD1. The CDR3 covers 14 residues. The germline V gene encodes CDR1 WSHSY and CDR2 SAAADI. J was trimmed by 4 bases and V by 8 bases; bases with no gene match: 10. CDR3 in amino acids: CASSPGTGLYEQYF. CDR3 coding DNA: TGCGCCAGCTCTCCCGGGACAGGCTTATACGAGCAGTACTTC.

This chain connects TRBV19 to TRBJ1-3; D is unresolved. From germline, CDR1 is LNHDA and CDR2 SQIVND (reference sequence). V was clipped by 3 bases and J by 3 bases, with 12 bases between them. CDR3 length equals 15 residues. The CDR3 bases are TGTGCCAGTAGTATCAGCCTAACCAGTGGAAACACCATATATTTT. Its translation is CASSISLTSGNTIYF.

This sequence joins TRBV7-8 and TRBJ1-1, with 10 bases matching TRBD1. The V gene end was trimmed by 5 bases and the J gene end by 8 bases; junction bases not matched to a gene: 5. The germline gives CDR1 SGHVS, CDR2 FQNEAQ. This CDR3 comprises 13 residues. DNA for the CDR3: TGTGCCAGCAGCCGGGGACAGGGGCGAGAAGCTTTCTTT. Translating it yields CASSRGQGREAFF. Full variable domain (outside the CDR3, taken from reference TRBV7-8 and TRBJ1-1): GAGVSQSPRYKVAKRGQDVALRCDPISGHVSLFWYQQALGQGPEFLTYFQNEAQLDKSGLPSDRFFAERPEGSVSTLKIQRTQQEDSAVYLCASSRGQGREAFFGQGTRLTVV.

CDR3 sequence: CATSDLGLAGPETQYF. The CDR3 DNA reads as TGTGCCACCAGTGACCTGGGACTAGCGGGGCCAGAGACCCAGTACTTC. This chain links TRBV24-1 with TRBJ2-5; TRBD2 matches 13 bases. The CDR3 spans 16 residues. Germline lookup yields CDR1 KGHDR and CDR2 SFDVKD. The J segment lost 4 bases and the V segment lost 4 bases, leaving 5 bases of the junction unmatched.

CDR3 amino acids: CASSFNSLNTGELFF. The DNA for the CDR3 is TGTGCCAGCAGCTTTAACAGCTTAAACACCGGGGAGCTGTTTTTT. V and J are TRBV7-6 and TRBJ2-2, with D hard to call. The germline gives CDR1 SGHVS, CDR2 FNYEAQ. The CDR3 length is 15 residues. V was cut by 3 bases and J by 2 bases, with 10 bases left in between.

The V gene is TRBV6-5, the J gene TRBJ1-2; D is ambiguous. The CDR3 sequence is 15 residues long. Germline V gives CDR1 MNHEY, CDR2 SVGAGI. Trimming removed 6 bases at V and 7 bases at J, with 21 bases between. The DNA of the CDR3 is TGTGCCAGCAGCCTCCAGGACCCGCTTCGGGGTGGCTACACCTTC. Translated: CASSLQDPLRGGYTF.

The chain combines TRBV5-1 with TRBJ1-4; D might be TRBD1 (6 bases). The V and J ends lost 3 bases and 7 bases respectively, with 16 bases between them. The V gene's germline CDR1 is SGHRS and CDR2 YFSETQ. The CDR3 is 15 residues long. The CDR3 reads CASSSLGAGGEKLFF. Here the CDR3 DNA reads TGCGCCAGCAGCTCCCTGGGGGCCGGCGGTGAAAAACTGTTTTTT. Full variable domain (rest looked up from reference TRBV5-1 and TRBJ1-4): KAGVTQTPRYLIKTRGQQVTLSCSPISGHRSVSWYQQTPGQGLQFLFEYFSETQRNKGNFPGRFSGRQFSNSRSEMNVSTLELGDSALYLCASSSLGAGGEKLFFGSGTQLSVL.

The J gene is TRBJ2-3, the V gene TRBV7-2, with 7 bases aligning to TRBD1. V trimming: 4 bases; J trimming: 2 bases; junction bases outside the gene matches: 9. This CDR3 is built from 16 residues. Germline V gene data show CDR1 as SGHTA and CDR2 as FQGNSA. The CDR3 DNA reads TGTGCCAGCAGCTCCGACAGGGACCCTCACACAGATACGCAGTATTTT. Translating it yields CASSSDRDPHTDTQYF.

V and J are TRBV7-2 and TRBJ1-1, with D unclear. Germline V gene lookup returns CDR1 SGHTA and CDR2 FQGNSA. The CDR3 runs 16 residues. The V end lost 4 bases, the J end lost 3 bases, and 18 bases lay between the germline ends. The CDR3: CASSYSNGWGDTEAFF. The CDR3 nucleotides read TGTGCCAGCAGCTACTCGAACGGATGGGGTGACACTGAAGCTTTCTTT. Complete variable domain (other parts from reference TRBV7-2 and TRBJ1-1): GAGVSQSPSNKVTEKGKDVELRCDPISGHTALYWYRQSLGQGLEFLIYFQGNSAPDKSGLPSDRFSAERTGGSVSTLTIQRTQQEDSAVYLCASSYSNGWGDTEAFFGQGTRLTVV.

This clone appeared once. The chain has TRBV2 and TRBJ1-1; possibly TRBD1 for D (5 bases). The germline V gene has CDR1 SNHLY and CDR2 FYNNEI. V lost 3 bases and J lost 3, with 23 bases in between. The CDR3 sequence is 18 residues long. The CDR3: CASSDRIAGLGGDTEAFF. CDR3 DNA sequence: TGTGCCAGCAGTGATAGGATTGCAGGGCTGGGGGGGGACACTGAAGCTTTCTTT.

The rearrangement joins TRBV11-2 to TRBJ2-7, with D unclear. There are 16 residues in the CDR3. Germline V gene data show CDR1 as SGHAT and CDR2 as FQNNGV. V was shortened by 4 bases and J by 0 bases, with 16 bases between the two germline ends. The CDR3 loop reads CASSSTASTSSYEQYF. In nucleotides, the CDR3 is TGTGCCAGCAGCTCGACCGCGTCGACGAGCTCCTACGAGCAGTACTTC.